This T cell receptor beta chain was retrieved from a study of CD8+ T cells in alopecia areata. Study-level results: Scalp specimens additionally yield sequences from normal skin's resident alphabeta T cells. Patients shared TCRs less clearly than mice did, possibly for HLA-related reasons.

Notes on this clone: The antigen remains unidentified.

After isolation, RNA underwent reverse transcription to generate cDNA as the sequencing template. Profiled with immunoSEQ multiplex PCR; TCRdb holds only in-frame clones, not every one. Of 150,000 to 180,000 clones in the sample, 40% to 65% were seen once. Germline V lookup: CDR1 SGHAT, CDR2 FQNNGV. The CDR3 contains 16 residues. V gave up 5 bases and J gave up 0 bases; unmatched junction bases: 7. Researchers gathered lesional scalp punch biopsies and peripheral blood from patients with alopecia areata. This sequence joins TRBV11-2 and TRBJ2-1, with 7 bases matching TRBD2. The sample consisted of CD8+ T cells sorted from blood, taken at week 0. The TCR originated in a human donor with alopecia areata. For the CDR3, the DNA is TGTGCCAGCAGCCCGCCCGGGGGGATCTCCTACAATGAGCAGTTCTTC. It codes for CASSPPGGISYNEQFF.